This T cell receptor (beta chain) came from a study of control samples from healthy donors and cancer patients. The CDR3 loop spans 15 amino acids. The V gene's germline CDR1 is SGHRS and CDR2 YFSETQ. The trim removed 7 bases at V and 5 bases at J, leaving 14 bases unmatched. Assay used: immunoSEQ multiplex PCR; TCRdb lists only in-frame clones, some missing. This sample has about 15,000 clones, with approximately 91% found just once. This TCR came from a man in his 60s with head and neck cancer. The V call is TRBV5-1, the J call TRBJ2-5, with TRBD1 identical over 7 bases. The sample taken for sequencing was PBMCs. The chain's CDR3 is CASVRDSSPWETQYF. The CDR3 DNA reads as TGCGCCAGCGTTCGGGACAGTTCCCCGTGGGAGACCCAGTACTTC. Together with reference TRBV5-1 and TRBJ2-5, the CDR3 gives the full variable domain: KAGVTQTPRYLIKTRGQQVTLSCSPISGHRSVSWYQQTPGQGLQFLFEYFSETQRNKGNFPGRFSGRQFSNSRSEMNVSTLELGDSALYLCASVRDSSPWETQYFGPGTRLLVL.